These T cell receptor beta chains were read from a single sample in a study of early T cells in non-severe SARS-CoV-2 infection. TCRdb reanalysed the 5' RACE reads using MiXCR and keeps one entry per CDR3 protein. This sample has more than 90,000 distinct CDR3 sequences, with approximately 13% found just once. Sequenced material: whole blood. Source of these receptors: an adult who was a healthcare worker with PCR-confirmed SARS-CoV-2 infection or an uninfected control (not recorded which). Each CDR3 is given with its conserved first and last residue. Each record gives: D gene, clone size, V gene, J gene, CDR3 DNA, CDR3 protein. The D gene is left open where the match is weak. Size values are once, few and many counts, or a class for expanded clones, and some rows have none.

D gene: NA; clone size: many; V gene: TRBV3-2; J gene: TRBJ1-6; CDR3 DNA: TGTGCCAGCAGCCAAGAGGGGGTGATATCCTATAATTCACCCCTCCACTTT; CDR3 protein: CASSQEGVISYNSPLHF
D gene: NA; clone size: NA; V gene: TRBV19; J gene: TRBJ2-7; CDR3 DNA: TGTGCCAGTAGTAGTCAGAGGAGCTACGAGCAGTACTTC; CDR3 protein: CASSSQRSYEQYF
D gene: NA; clone size: many; V gene: TRBV20-1; J gene: TRBJ1-5; CDR3 DNA: TGCAGTGCTAGTAATCGCAGGAGGGACAAAAATCAGCCCCAGCATTTT; CDR3 protein: CSASNRRRDKNQPQHF
D gene: TRBD2; clone size: NA; V gene: TRBV5-1; J gene: TRBJ2-7; CDR3 DNA: TGCGCCAGCAGCTTGATGGGGGAGGGCGAGCAGTACTTC; CDR3 protein: CASSLMGEGEQYF
D gene: NA; clone size: many; V gene: TRBV3-1; J gene: TRBJ2-1; CDR3 DNA: TGTGCCAGCAGCCATCCGGGTTCCTACAATGAGCAGTTCTTC; CDR3 protein: CASSHPGSYNEQFF
D gene: NA; clone size: few; V gene: TRBV11-2; J gene: TRBJ1-6; CDR3 DNA: TGTGCCAGCAGCTTATATGGGACGGGTAATTCACCCCTCCACTTT; CDR3 protein: CASSLYGTGNSPLHF
D gene: NA; clone size: many; V gene: TRBV18; J gene: TRBJ1-1; CDR3 DNA: TGTGCCAGCTCACCATGGGACTTCAACACTGAAGCTTTCTTT; CDR3 protein: CASSPWDFNTEAFF
D gene: TRBD1; clone size: few; V gene: TRBV11-1; J gene: TRBJ2-7; CDR3 DNA: TGTGCCAGCAGCCGAGGGACAGGGCAGTACGAGCAGTACTTC; CDR3 protein: CASSRGTGQYEQYF
D gene: NA; clone size: few; V gene: TRBV4-3; J gene: TRBJ2-1; CDR3 DNA: TGCGCCAGCAGCCAAGATCATCTGTCACACACAAGCACCCCTTACAATGAGCAGTTCTTC; CDR3 protein: CASSQDHLSHTSTPYNEQFF
D gene: NA; clone size: many; V gene: TRBV29-1; J gene: TRBJ2-2; CDR3 DNA: TGCAGCGTTCTCCAAGCCGAGGGGGTGAACACCGGGGAGCTGTTTTTT; CDR3 protein: CSVLQAEGVNTGELFF
D gene: NA; clone size: many; V gene: TRBV18; J gene: TRBJ2-7; CDR3 DNA: TGTGCCAGCTCACCATTGGCAGGGAGGGAGCAGTACTTC; CDR3 protein: CASSPLAGREQYF
D gene: NA; clone size: NA; V gene: TRBV3-1; J gene: TRBJ1-5; CDR3 DNA: TGTGCCAGCAGTCATTCCGGGACACCGACAAATCAGCCCCAGCATTTT; CDR3 protein: CASSHSGTPTNQPQHF
D gene: NA; clone size: many; V gene: TRBV20-1; J gene: TRBJ1-1; CDR3 DNA: TGCAGTGCTAGAAGGACACCGAACACTGAAGCTTTCTTT; CDR3 protein: CSARRTPNTEAFF
D gene: NA; clone size: NA; V gene: TRBV29-1; J gene: TRBJ2-1; CDR3 DNA: TGCAGCGGGGACAAATACAATGAGCAGTTCTTC; CDR3 protein: CSGDKYNEQFF
D gene: NA; clone size: few; V gene: TRBV6-2/TRBV6-3; J gene: TRBJ1-2; CDR3 DNA: TGTGCCAGCGGTGAGAGCAACTATGGCTACACCTTC; CDR3 protein: CASGESNYGYTF
D gene: TRBD1; clone size: many; V gene: TRBV11-2; J gene: TRBJ2-7; CDR3 DNA: TGTGCCAGCAGCCCCGGGGACAGTCGAAAGTACTTC; CDR3 protein: CASSPGDSRKYF
D gene: NA; clone size: NA; V gene: TRBV10-3; J gene: TRBJ1-5; CDR3 DNA: TGTGCCATCAGTGAGAACAGCCATCAGCCCCAGCATTTT; CDR3 protein: CAISENSHQPQHF
D gene: TRBD1; clone size: many; V gene: TRBV4-2; J gene: TRBJ1-1; CDR3 DNA: TGTGCCAGCAGCCACCCCTTGGACAGGGGGAACACTGAAGCTTTCTTT; CDR3 protein: CASSHPLDRGNTEAFF
D gene: NA; clone size: many; V gene: TRBV18; J gene: TRBJ1-5; CDR3 DNA: TGTGCCAGCTCACCGAATAGCAATCAGCCCCAGCATTTT; CDR3 protein: CASSPNSNQPQHF
D gene: NA; clone size: many; V gene: TRBV7-2; J gene: TRBJ2-1; CDR3 DNA: TGTGCCAGCAAGGTCTGGGACCTCAGGCGGGCGTACAATGAGCAGTTCTTC; CDR3 protein: CASKVWDLRRAYNEQFF
D gene: NA; clone size: many; V gene: TRBV18; J gene: TRBJ2-7; CDR3 DNA: TGTGCCAGCTCACCGTCTCGGGGTATCTCCTACGAGCAGTACTTC; CDR3 protein: CASSPSRGISYEQYF
D gene: TRBD2; clone size: NA; V gene: TRBV6-5; J gene: TRBJ2-5; CDR3 DNA: TGTGCCAGCAGTTACCCTGGAGGCGGGGGGGTTCAAGAGACCCAGTACTTC; CDR3 protein: CASSYPGGGGVQETQYF
D gene: NA; clone size: many; V gene: TRBV7-9; J gene: TRBJ1-4; CDR3 DNA: TGTGCCAGCAGCTTAGCGGGGCAGCGTGATGGAACTAATGAAAAACTGTTTTTT; CDR3 protein: CASSLAGQRDGTNEKLFF
D gene: NA; clone size: few; V gene: TRBV29-1; J gene: TRBJ2-7; CDR3 DNA: TGCAGCGTTGAGTTACAGGGAGGCGAGCAGTACTTC; CDR3 protein: CSVELQGGEQYF
D gene: NA; clone size: few; V gene: TRBV12-3/TRBV12-4; J gene: TRBJ2-1; CDR3 DNA: TGTGCCAGCAGCCGCACCTCAGGGGGGGCCTACAATGAGCAGTTCTTC; CDR3 protein: CASSRTSGGAYNEQFF
D gene: TRBD1; clone size: many; V gene: TRBV9; J gene: TRBJ1-2; CDR3 DNA: TGTGCCAGCAGCGTAGCGACGGGCGGGACAGGGGGCTTCTATGGCTACACCTTC; CDR3 protein: CASSVATGGTGGFYGYTF
D gene: NA; clone size: NA; V gene: TRBV5-1; J gene: TRBJ2-1; CDR3 DNA: TGCGCCAGCAGCTTGGACCCAGCCTACAATGAGCAGTTCTTC; CDR3 protein: CASSLDPAYNEQFF
D gene: TRBD1; clone size: many; V gene: TRBV6-2/TRBV6-3; J gene: TRBJ2-2; CDR3 DNA: TGTGCCAGCAGTCATCAGCTGGGACAGGGGGATCGGACCGGGGAGCTGTTTTTT; CDR3 protein: CASSHQLGQGDRTGELFF
D gene: TRBD2; clone size: many; V gene: TRBV7-2; J gene: TRBJ2-5; CDR3 DNA: TGTGCCAGCAGCTACGGGAGGCAAGAGACCCAGTACTTC; CDR3 protein: CASSYGRQETQYF
D gene: NA; clone size: many; V gene: TRBV29-1; J gene: TRBJ1-4; CDR3 DNA: TGCAGCGTCGAACTCCCCGGGACCGCTAATGAAAAACTGTTTTTT; CDR3 protein: CSVELPGTANEKLFF
D gene: NA; clone size: many; V gene: TRBV7-9; J gene: TRBJ2-5; CDR3 DNA: TGTGCCAGCAGCTTAAAGGGGGTCCAAGAGACCCAGTACTTC; CDR3 protein: CASSLKGVQETQYF
D gene: TRBD2; clone size: few; V gene: TRBV3-1; J gene: TRBJ2-5; CDR3 DNA: TGTGCCAGCAGCCCCGTCGGGGGGGGAGAGACCCAGTACTTC; CDR3 protein: CASSPVGGGETQYF
D gene: NA; clone size: many; V gene: TRBV28; J gene: TRBJ1-5; CDR3 DNA: TGTGCCAGCAGTTTGGTCGCAGCGGTACGGCAGCCCCAGCATTTT; CDR3 protein: CASSLVAAVRQPQHF
D gene: NA; clone size: many; V gene: TRBV29-1; J gene: TRBJ2-1; CDR3 DNA: TGCAGCGTTGGCAGGTTTTACAATGAGCAGTTCTTC; CDR3 protein: CSVGRFYNEQFF
D gene: NA; clone size: NA; V gene: TRBV7-8; J gene: TRBJ2-5; CDR3 DNA: TGTGCCAGCAGCTTAGTTTTCAGGGGCATAGGAGAAGAGACCCAGTACTTC; CDR3 protein: CASSLVFRGIGEETQYF
D gene: TRBD1; clone size: NA; V gene: TRBV29-1; J gene: TRBJ1-1; CDR3 DNA: TGCAGCGGCGGACAGGGCGGGAACACTGAAGCTTTCTTT; CDR3 protein: CSGGQGGNTEAFF
D gene: NA; clone size: few; V gene: TRBV3-1; J gene: TRBJ1-6; CDR3 DNA: TGTGCCAGCAGCCCCAGCCATTCACCCCTCCACTTT; CDR3 protein: CASSPSHSPLHF
D gene: NA; clone size: NA; V gene: TRBV19; J gene: TRBJ2-5; CDR3 DNA: TGTGCCAGTAGTATAGGACTAGGACTGAAGACCCAGTACTTC; CDR3 protein: CASSIGLGLKTQYF
D gene: NA; clone size: few; V gene: TRBV28; J gene: TRBJ2-1; CDR3 DNA: TGTGCCAGCATGTCGTTCAATGAGCAGTTCTTC; CDR3 protein: CASMSFNEQFF
D gene: NA; clone size: few; V gene: TRBV27; J gene: TRBJ2-2; CDR3 DNA: TGTGCCAGCAGTTTTGGCCAGGGGAGAGCTCGAGCCGGGGAGCTGTTTTTT; CDR3 protein: CASSFGQGRARAGELFF
D gene: TRBD2; clone size: few; V gene: TRBV28; J gene: TRBJ2-5; CDR3 DNA: TGTGCCAGCAGTTACGGACTAGCGGCCCAATCGGTCTACCAAGAGACCCAGTACTTC; CDR3 protein: CASSYGLAAQSVYQETQYF
D gene: TRBD1; clone size: once; V gene: TRBV5-4; J gene: TRBJ2-2; CDR3 DNA: TGTGCCAGCAGCTTTCTCGCGAGGGGGCGGACCGGGGAGCTGTTTTTT; CDR3 protein: CASSFLARGRTGELFF
D gene: NA; clone size: NA; V gene: TRBV19; J gene: TRBJ2-3; CDR3 DNA: TGTGCCAGTAGTATGAGTAGTTTTACGCAGTATTTT; CDR3 protein: CASSMSSFTQYF
D gene: TRBD2; clone size: few; V gene: TRBV5-1; J gene: TRBJ2-1; CDR3 DNA: TGCGCCAGCAGCTTCTGGACTAGCTCCTACAATGAGCAGTTCTTC; CDR3 protein: CASSFWTSSYNEQFF
D gene: NA; clone size: NA; V gene: TRBV7-9; J gene: TRBJ2-1; CDR3 DNA: TGTGCCAGCAGCCCGACTCCGGGGGCACCCCCCAGCTCCTACAATGAGCAGTTCTTC; CDR3 protein: CASSPTPGAPPSSYNEQFF
D gene: NA; clone size: many; V gene: TRBV7-9; J gene: TRBJ2-7; CDR3 DNA: TGTGCCAGCAGCCCCGATCGGGCAGACTACGAGCAGTACTTC; CDR3 protein: CASSPDRADYEQYF
D gene: TRBD1; clone size: few; V gene: TRBV2; J gene: TRBJ2-7; CDR3 DNA: TGTGCCAGACCCCGGGACAGCTACTACGAGCAGTACTTC; CDR3 protein: CARPRDSYYEQYF
D gene: TRBD1; clone size: NA; V gene: TRBV6-1; J gene: TRBJ1-1; CDR3 DNA: TGTGCCAGCAGTGAAGCCCCTCCCCCGAGACAGGGGCTCTTT; CDR3 protein: CASSEAPPPRQGLF
D gene: NA; clone size: few; V gene: TRBV11-2; J gene: TRBJ2-5; CDR3 DNA: TGTGCCAGCAGCCTTCCCCCCGGGGGCCGAGAGACCCAGTACTTC; CDR3 protein: CASSLPPGGRETQYF
D gene: NA; clone size: many; V gene: TRBV7-2; J gene: TRBJ1-2; CDR3 DNA: TGTGCCAGCAGCCCCTTTATGGGGGACTATGGCTACACCTTC; CDR3 protein: CASSPFMGDYGYTF
D gene: NA; clone size: many; V gene: TRBV6-2/TRBV6-3; J gene: TRBJ2-1; CDR3 DNA: TGTGCCAGCAGGAAGGCAGGGGTTGGGCCCTACAATGAGCAGTTCTTC; CDR3 protein: CASRKAGVGPYNEQFF
D gene: NA; clone size: many; V gene: TRBV5-1; J gene: TRBJ1-2; CDR3 DNA: TGCGCCAGCAGCAATGACAGGTTCTATGGCTACACCTTC; CDR3 protein: CASSNDRFYGYTF
D gene: TRBD1; clone size: few; V gene: TRBV5-4; J gene: TRBJ1-3; CDR3 DNA: TGTGCCAGCAGACAGGGGAGCTCTGGAAACACCATATATTTT; CDR3 protein: CASRQGSSGNTIYF
D gene: TRBD1; clone size: NA; V gene: TRBV10-3; J gene: TRBJ2-7; CDR3 DNA: TGTGCCATCGGACAGGGGGGCGAGCAGTACTTC; CDR3 protein: CAIGQGGEQYF
D gene: NA; clone size: NA; V gene: TRBV20-1; J gene: TRBJ2-1; CDR3 DNA: TGCAGTGCTCCTATCCCCGGACGGAGCGATGAGCAGTTCTTC; CDR3 protein: CSAPIPGRSDEQFF
D gene: NA; clone size: many; V gene: TRBV18; J gene: TRBJ1-4; CDR3 DNA: TGTGCCAGCTCACCCCCGACCGGAGCAAATGAAAAACTGTTTTTT; CDR3 protein: CASSPPTGANEKLFF
D gene: TRBD2; clone size: NA; V gene: TRBV10-3; J gene: TRBJ2-3; CDR3 DNA: TGTGCCATCAGAGAAACGGGACTAGCGCTCACAGATACGCAGTATTTT; CDR3 protein: CAIRETGLALTDTQYF
D gene: NA; clone size: NA; V gene: TRBV6-2/TRBV6-3; J gene: TRBJ2-3; CDR3 DNA: TGTGCCAGCAGCCGTAAAAAGGGTCACGCTTCGGGCACAGATACGCAGTATTTT; CDR3 protein: CASSRKKGHASGTDTQYF
D gene: TRBD1; clone size: NA; V gene: TRBV27; J gene: TRBJ1-5; CDR3 DNA: TGTGCCAGCAGGCAGACAGGGGGAGCTTATAGCAATCAGCCCCAGCATTTT; CDR3 protein: CASRQTGGAYSNQPQHF